The clone carrying this TCR beta chain was seen ten or more times. The antigen is not known. This entry is derived from a study of breast tumors, draining lymph nodes, adjacent tissues. Study outcomes and limitations: Luminal-like breast cancer showed significantly greater tumor-nontumor repertoire similarity than basal-like breast cancer did. Tumor repertoires ranked between lymph nodes and nontumor tissue in diversity, with V and J gene preferences. The lymph node origin of tumor T cells was framed as consistent with a hypothesis, not demonstrated. Data fit most tumor T cells coming from lymph node, expanding in tumor.

TCRdb recomputed calls from the multiplex PCR reads with MiXCR, one row per CDR3 protein. The sample holds over 250,000 distinct CDR3 sequences, under 35% seen once. Axillary draining lymph nodes of breast cancer patients supplied the node samples. With V trimmed by 7 bases and J by 4 bases, 10 bases remained unmatched. The CDR3 is 14 residues long. Per germline, CDR1 LNHNV and CDR2 YYDKDF (reference sequence). The sample was axillary lymph node tissue. The TCR was taken from a female donor with breast cancer. Some clones in this sample may be carry-over from other donors' samples. V gene TRBV15 combines with J gene TRBJ2-7; 7 nucleotides line up with TRBD1. The CDR3 reads CATKKTGRSYEQYF. The CDR3 nucleotides are TGTGCCACCAAGAAGACAGGGCGGTCATACGAGCAGTACTTC.